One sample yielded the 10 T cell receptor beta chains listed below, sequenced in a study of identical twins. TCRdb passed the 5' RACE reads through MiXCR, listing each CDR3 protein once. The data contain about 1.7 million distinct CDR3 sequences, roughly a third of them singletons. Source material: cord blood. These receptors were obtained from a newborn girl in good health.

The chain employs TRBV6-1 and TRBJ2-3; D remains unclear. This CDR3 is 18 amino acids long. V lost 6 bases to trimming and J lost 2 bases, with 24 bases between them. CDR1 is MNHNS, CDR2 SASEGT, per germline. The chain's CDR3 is CASRSRPNFRSDTDTQYF. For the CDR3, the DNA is TGTGCCAGCAGGAGTCGCCCGAATTTCCGTAGTGACACAGATACGCAGTATTTT.

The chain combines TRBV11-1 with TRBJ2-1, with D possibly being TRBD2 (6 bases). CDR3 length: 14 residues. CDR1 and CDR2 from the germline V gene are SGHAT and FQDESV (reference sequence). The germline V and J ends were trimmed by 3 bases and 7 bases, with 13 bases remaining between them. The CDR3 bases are TGTGCCAGCAGCTTTGCACTAGCCCCGAATGAGCAGTTCTTC. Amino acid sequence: CASSFALAPNEQFF.

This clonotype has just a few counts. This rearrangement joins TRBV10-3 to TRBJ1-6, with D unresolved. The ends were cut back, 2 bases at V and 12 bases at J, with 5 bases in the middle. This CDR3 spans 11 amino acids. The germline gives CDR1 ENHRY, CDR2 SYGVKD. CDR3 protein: CAISEGLPLHF. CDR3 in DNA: TGTGCCATCAGTGAGGGACTACCCCTCCACTTT.

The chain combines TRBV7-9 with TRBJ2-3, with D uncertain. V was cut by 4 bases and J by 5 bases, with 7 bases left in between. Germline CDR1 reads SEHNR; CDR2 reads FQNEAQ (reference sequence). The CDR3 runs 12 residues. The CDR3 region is CASSYVLDTQYF. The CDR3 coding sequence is TGTGCCAGCAGCTACGTTCTAGATACGCAGTATTTT.

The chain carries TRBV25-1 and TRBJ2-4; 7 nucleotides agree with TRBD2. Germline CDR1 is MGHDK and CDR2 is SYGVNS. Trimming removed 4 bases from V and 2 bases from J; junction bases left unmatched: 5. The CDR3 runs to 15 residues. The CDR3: CASSGGAGTKNIQYF. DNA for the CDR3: TGTGCCAGCAGTGGCGGAGCGGGAACCAAAAACATTCAGTACTTC.

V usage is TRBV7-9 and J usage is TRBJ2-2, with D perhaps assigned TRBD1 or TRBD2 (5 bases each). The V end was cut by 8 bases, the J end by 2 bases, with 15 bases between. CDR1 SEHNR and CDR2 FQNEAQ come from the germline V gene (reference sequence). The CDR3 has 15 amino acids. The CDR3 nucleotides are TGTGCCAGCCCGACCGGGACCCTAAACACCGGGGAGCTGTTTTTT. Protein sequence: CASPTGTLNTGELFF.

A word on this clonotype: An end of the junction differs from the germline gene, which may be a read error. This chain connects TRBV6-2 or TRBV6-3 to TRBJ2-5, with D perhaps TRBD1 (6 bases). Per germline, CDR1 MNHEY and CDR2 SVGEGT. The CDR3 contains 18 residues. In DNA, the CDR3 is TGTGCCGGCAGTTACCTGGAGAAAGGACAGAAATACCAAGAGACCCAGTACTTC. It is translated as CAGSYLEKGQKYQETQYF.

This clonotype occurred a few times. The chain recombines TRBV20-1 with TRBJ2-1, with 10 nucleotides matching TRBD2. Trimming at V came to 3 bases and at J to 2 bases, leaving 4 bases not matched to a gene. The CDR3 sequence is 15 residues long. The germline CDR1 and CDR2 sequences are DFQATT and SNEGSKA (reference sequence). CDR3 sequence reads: CSARAAGGPYNEQFF. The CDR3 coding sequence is TGCAGTGCTAGGGCAGCGGGAGGGCCCTACAATGAGCAGTTCTTC.

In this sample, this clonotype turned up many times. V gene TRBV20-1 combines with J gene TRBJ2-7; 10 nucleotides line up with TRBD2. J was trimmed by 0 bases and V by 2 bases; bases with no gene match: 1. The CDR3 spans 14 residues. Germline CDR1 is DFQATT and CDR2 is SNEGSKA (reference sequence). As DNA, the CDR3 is TGCAGTGCTAGACTAGCGGGAGCCTCCTACGAGCAGTACTTC. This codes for CSARLAGASYEQYF.

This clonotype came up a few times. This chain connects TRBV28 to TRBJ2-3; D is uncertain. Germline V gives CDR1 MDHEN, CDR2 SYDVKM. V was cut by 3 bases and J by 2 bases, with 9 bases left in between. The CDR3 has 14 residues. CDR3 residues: CASSFPPDTDTQYF. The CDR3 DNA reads TGTGCCAGCAGTTTTCCACCAGACACAGATACGCAGTATTTT. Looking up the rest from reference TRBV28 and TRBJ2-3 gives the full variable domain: DVKVTQSSRYLVKRTGEKVFLECVQDMDHENMFWYRQDPGLGLRLIYFSYDVKMKEKGDIPEGYSVSREKKERFSLILESASTNQTSMYLCASSFPPDTDTQYFGPGTRLTVL.